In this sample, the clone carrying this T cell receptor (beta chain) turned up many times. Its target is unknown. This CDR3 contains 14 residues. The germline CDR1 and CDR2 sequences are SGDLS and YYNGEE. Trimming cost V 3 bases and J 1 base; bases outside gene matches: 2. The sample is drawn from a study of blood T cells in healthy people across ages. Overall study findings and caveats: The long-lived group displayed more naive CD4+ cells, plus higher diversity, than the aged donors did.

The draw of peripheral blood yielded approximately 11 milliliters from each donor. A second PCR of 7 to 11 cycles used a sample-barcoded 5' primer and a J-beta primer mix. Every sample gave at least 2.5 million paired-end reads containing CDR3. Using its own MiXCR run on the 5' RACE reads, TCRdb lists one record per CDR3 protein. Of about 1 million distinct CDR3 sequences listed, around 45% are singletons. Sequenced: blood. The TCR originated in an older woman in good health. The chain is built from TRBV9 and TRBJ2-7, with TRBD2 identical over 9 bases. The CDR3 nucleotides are TGTGCCAGCAGCGGTGGACTAGCGTCCTACGAGCAGTACTTC. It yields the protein CASSGGLASYEQYF.